This note documents a single T cell receptor (beta chain) sequence. There is no known antigen for this receptor. There are no base qualities to consult, and no much larger clone falls within one base. Genomic DNA was isolated from the sorted cells so that the TCRbeta CDR3 region could be sequenced. The immunoSEQ Assay was used to sequence the TCRbeta CDR3 regions. The clones in this table, taken by TCRdb from immuneACCESS, are in-frame only. Not every clone is retained; where verified, under half of the shortfall comes from an unresolved V gene, and the cause of the rest is unknown. The sample table shows under 20,000 clones, and roughly 85% are seen once. Roughly 14% of the sample is taken by the ten largest. The trial excluded patients who had a history of autoimmune disease or who were on systemic immunosuppression. Peripheral blood for TCR sequencing was drawn from every dose cohort at baseline, at cycle 4 day 1 and at cycle 7 day 1. The samples were taken from a phase I, first-in-human, multicenter, open-label dose-escalation trial of ivuxolimab. Adults with locally advanced or metastatic melanoma, renal cell, hepatocellular, or head and neck squamous cell carcinoma were enrolled in the trial. Before TCR sequencing, CD4+ T cells and CD8+ T cells were sorted from peripheral blood as separate populations.

The record originates from a study of OX40 agonist ivuxolimab in advanced cancers. In terms of the full investigation: Ivuxolimab was a fully human IgG2 agonistic monoclonal antibody targeting the costimulatory receptor OX40 (CD134). Among the 50 to 55 dose-escalation patients, around 20 had hepatocellular carcinoma, around 15 melanoma, 9 renal cell carcinoma and 9 head and neck cancer. In the dose-escalation cohort, around four fifths of patients were male, and the mean age was roughly 60 years, with a range of roughly 20 to 79. The point of sequencing TCRbeta in the periphery was to test whether ivuxolimab changed TCR sequence diversity and drove clonal T-cell expansion. Partial responses occurred in three dose-escalation patients: two with cutaneous melanoma and one with hepatocellular carcinoma. Prior anti-PD-1, anti-PD-L1 or anti-CTLA-4 therapy was permitted, and checkpoint inhibitors had been received by about 44% of dose-escalation patients. Intravenous ivuxolimab was administered to patients every 2 weeks at six dose levels: 0.01, 0.1, 0.3, 1.5, 3 and 10 mg/kg. The monotherapy dose-escalation portion (N ≈ 56 patients) of the phase I ivuxolimab trial is reported in the paper.

Beyond this particular receptor, the publication reports: Which antigens the clonally expanded peripheral T cells were specific for was not determined. Low levels of normalized T-cell clonal expansion were also seen in some patients who did not respond. At doses of 0.1 to 3.0 mg/kg, clonal expansion of both CD4+ and CD8+ blood T cells was observed from baseline to week 6. In the 0.1-3.0 mg/kg groups, partial responders had among the lowest normalized peripheral clonal expansion, particularly in CD8+ T cells. After ivuxolimab, expanded clones were on average more numerous among CD8+ T cells than among CD4+ T cells.

This TCR derives from an adult with an advanced solid tumor such as melanoma, head and neck, liver or kidney cancer. This sample comprised CD4+ or CD8+ T cells sorted from blood, obtained in a trial of the OX40 agonist ivuxolimab.

The CDR3 protein is CATSRDSRAGNTIYF. The DNA sequence is TGTGCCACCAGCAGAGATTCAAGGGCCGGAAACACCATATATTTT. The chain couples TRBV15 to TRBJ1-3; the D gene assignment is ambiguous. From the cysteine through the phenylalanine, the CDR3 covers 15 amino acids. This entry keeps only the CDR3 DNA: 45 bases, framed from base 1. The CDR1 and CDR2 encoded by the germline V gene (reference sequence) are LNHNV and YYDKDF. V is reduced by 0 bases and J by 4 bases, leaving a spacing of 10 bases between them.